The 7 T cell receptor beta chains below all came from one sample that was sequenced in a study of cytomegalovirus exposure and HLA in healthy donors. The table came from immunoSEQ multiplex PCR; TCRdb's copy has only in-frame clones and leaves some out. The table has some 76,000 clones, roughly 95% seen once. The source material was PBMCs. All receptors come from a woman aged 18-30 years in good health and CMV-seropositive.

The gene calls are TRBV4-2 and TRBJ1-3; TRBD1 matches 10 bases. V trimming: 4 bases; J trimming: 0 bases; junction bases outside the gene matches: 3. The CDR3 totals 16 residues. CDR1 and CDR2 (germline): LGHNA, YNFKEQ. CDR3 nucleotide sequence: TGTGCCAGCAGCCGCCGGGACAGGGGCTCTGGAAACACCATATATTTT. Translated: CASSRRDRGSGNTIYF.

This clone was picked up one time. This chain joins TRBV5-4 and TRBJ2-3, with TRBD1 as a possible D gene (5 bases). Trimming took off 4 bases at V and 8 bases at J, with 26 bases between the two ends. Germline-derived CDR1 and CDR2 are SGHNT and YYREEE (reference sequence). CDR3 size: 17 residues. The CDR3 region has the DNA TGTGCCAGCAGCCCTGCCAGTCAGGGTCCTACCTACCGTACGCAGTATTTT. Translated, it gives CASSPASQGPTYRTQYF.

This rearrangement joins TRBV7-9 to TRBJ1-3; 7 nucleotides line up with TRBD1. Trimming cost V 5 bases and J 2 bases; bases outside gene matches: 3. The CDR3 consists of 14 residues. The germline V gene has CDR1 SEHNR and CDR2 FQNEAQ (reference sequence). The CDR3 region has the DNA TGTGCCAGCAGCCTGACAGGGACTGGAAACACCATATATTTT. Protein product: CASSLTGTGNTIYF.

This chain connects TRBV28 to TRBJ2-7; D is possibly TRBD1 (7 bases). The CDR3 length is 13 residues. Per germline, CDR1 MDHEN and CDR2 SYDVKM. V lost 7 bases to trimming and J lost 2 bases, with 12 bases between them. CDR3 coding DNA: TGTGCCAGCAATACAGGGGAGGCCTACGAGCAGTACTTC. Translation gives CASNTGEAYEQYF.

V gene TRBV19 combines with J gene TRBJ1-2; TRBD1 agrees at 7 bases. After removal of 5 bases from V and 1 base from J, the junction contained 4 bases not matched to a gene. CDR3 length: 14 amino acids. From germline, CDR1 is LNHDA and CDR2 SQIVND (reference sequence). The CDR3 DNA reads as TGTGCCAGTAGTTTGGGACAGAATAACTATGGCTACACCTTC. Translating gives CASSLGQNNYGYTF.

The CDR3 spells CASSVEARGWDSQETQYF. CDR3 coding DNA: TGTGCCAGCAGCGTAGAGGCTCGTGGATGGGACAGCCAAGAGACCCAGTACTTC. The rearrangement joins TRBV9 to TRBJ2-5; TRBD1 agrees at 7 bases. Germline V CDR1 and CDR2: SGDLS, YYNGEE. The V segment lost 0 bases and the J segment 1 base; nucleotides outside the gene matches: 12. The CDR3 is 18 amino acids.

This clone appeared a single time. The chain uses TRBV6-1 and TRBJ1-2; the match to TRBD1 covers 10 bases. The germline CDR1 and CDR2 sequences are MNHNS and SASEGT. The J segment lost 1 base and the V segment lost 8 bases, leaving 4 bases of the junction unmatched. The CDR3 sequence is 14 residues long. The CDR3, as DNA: TGTGCCAGCGGACAGGGGGTGGATAACTATGGCTACACCTTC. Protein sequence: CASGQGVDNYGYTF.